The text below deals with one T cell receptor beta chain. TCRdb's table, derived via immunoSEQ multiplex PCR, lists solely in-frame clones and lacks some. The table records 80,000 to 100,000 clones, 75% to 95% of them present only once. These data come from a study of T cell changes during pregnancy in multiple sclerosis. This CDR3 has 13 amino acids. The V end lost 6 bases, the J end lost 2 bases, and 11 bases lay between the germline ends. From germline, CDR1 is MDHEN and CDR2 SYDVKM. This sample comprised peripheral blood, obtained after pregnancy. V usage is TRBV28 and J usage is TRBJ2-7; D not certain. The sequence derives from a female donor in good health, enrolled as a control in a pregnancy study. The CDR3 sequence is CASSVLSPYEQYF. The CDR3 coding sequence is TGTGCCAGCAGCGTTCTATCTCCCTACGAGCAGTACTTC.